A selection of T cell receptor beta chains follows, all from one sample in a study of shared clonotypes between healthy human individuals. Sequenced by immunoSEQ multiplex PCR; TCRdb stores in-frame clones only, minus some. The sample lists around 1,900,000 clones; 93% were seen once. The specimen was naive CD8+ T cells from PBMCs. The receptors were sampled from a man younger than 35 in good health. Some clones in this sample may be carry-over from other donors' samples. Each CDR3 is given with its conserved first and last residue. A D gene is named only where the DNA matches it firmly. Clone size is shown for a subset of rows, as once, few, many or a class of expanded clone.

>-|TRBD2|TRBV2|TRBJ2-5
CASSRASGNQETQYF
TGTGCCAGCAGTAGGGCTAGCGGAAACCAAGAGACCCAGTACTTC
>-|TRBD1|TRBV27|TRBJ1-1
CASSSFRGGTEAFF
TGTGCCAGCAGTTCCTTCAGGGGGGGCACTGAAGCTTTCTTT
>-|TRBD1|TRBV28|TRBJ2-7
CASSGQGEASYEQYF
TGTGCCAGCAGTGGACAGGGGGAAGCCTCCTACGAGCAGTACTTC
>-|-|TRBV6-5|TRBJ2-1
CASEEHTLYNEQFF
TGTGCCAGCGAAGAGCATACGCTGTACAATGAGCAGTTCTTC
>-|-|TRBV7-9|TRBJ2-7
CASSSPASYEQYF
TGTGCCAGCAGCTCCCCGGCATCCTACGAGCAGTACTTC
>-|-|TRBV11-3|TRBJ2-2
CASSSRRAESGTGELFF
TGTGCCAGCAGCTCCCGTCGAGCGGAGTCGGGGACCGGGGAGCTGTTTTTT
>-|TRBD1|TRBV6-5|TRBJ1-1
CASGDRGYEAFF
TGTGCCAGCGGGGACAGGGGATATGAAGCTTTCTTT
>-|-|TRBV4-1|TRBJ2-2
CASSPRWGQSGELFF
TGCGCCAGCAGCCCAAGGTGGGGACAATCCGGGGAGCTGTTTTTT
>-|-|TRBV28|TRBJ2-7
CATERGNSYEQYF
TGTGCCACCGAACGTGGAAATTCCTACGAGCAGTACTTC
>-|-|TRBV2|TRBJ2-1
CASSGGTNNEQFF
TGTGCCAGCAGTGGGGGTACCAACAATGAGCAGTTCTTC
>-|TRBD1|TRBV29-1|TRBJ2-1
CSGMTGAYNEQFF
TGCAGCGGCATGACAGGGGCCTACAATGAGCAGTTCTTC
>-|-|TRBV10-3|TRBJ1-4
CATKTAETEGSSNEKLFF
TGTGCCACCAAAACGGCCGAGACTGAGGGGTCCAGTAATGAAAAACTGTTTTTT
>-|-|TRBV5-6|TRBJ2-1
CASSLIRSEQFF
TGTGCCAGCAGCTTGATCCGGTCTGAGCAGTTCTTC
>-|-|TRBV28|TRBJ2-5
CASSFTLTGWETQYF
TGTGCCAGCAGTTTCACCTTAACAGGGTGGGAGACCCAGTACTTC
>-|-|TRBV7-2|TRBJ2-5
CASSLEGRARLEETQYF
TGTGCCAGCAGCTTAGAGGGTAGGGCGAGACTCGAAGAGACCCAGTACTTC
>-|-|TRBV6-6|TRBJ2-2
CASSLAPQFTGELFF
TGTGCCAGCAGTCTTGCGCCGCAGTTCACCGGGGAGCTGTTTTTT
>-|-|TRBV27|TRBJ2-4
CASSKGGGPSLAKNIQYF
TGTGCCAGCAGTAAAGGGGGGGGCCCAAGTTTAGCCAAAAACATTCAGTACTTC
>-|TRBD1|TRBV5-1|TRBJ1-1
CASSLGTGVTEAFF
TGCGCCAGCAGCTTGGGGACAGGGGTGACTGAAGCTTTCTTT
>-|TRBD2|TRBV28|TRBJ2-3
CASSLWSSGRTDTQYF
TGTGCCAGCAGTTTATGGTCTAGCGGGCGCACAGATACGCAGTATTTT
>-|-|TRBV7-9|TRBJ2-5
CASSLVGETQYF
TGTGCCAGCAGCTTAGTCGGAGAGACCCAGTACTTC
>-|-|TRBV18|TRBJ2-1
CASSRIGGIGDEQFF
TGTGCCAGCTCCCGTATAGGGGGGATAGGGGATGAGCAGTTCTTC
>-|TRBD1|TRBV28|TRBJ2-7
CASSTGQGAYEQYF
TGTGCCAGCAGCACCGGACAGGGTGCCTACGAGCAGTACTTC
>-|TRBD1|TRBV6-1|TRBJ2-7
CASSGRDRGRPISYEQYF
TGTGCCAGCAGTGGCCGGGACAGGGGTCGACCTATTTCCTACGAGCAGTACTTC
>-|-|TRBV28|TRBJ1-1
CASSFLAPNTEAFF
TGTGCCAGCAGTTTTCTTGCCCCGAACACTGAAGCTTTCTTT
>-|-|TRBV29-1|TRBJ1-2
CSVHPGKMGYTF
TGCAGCGTTCACCCAGGAAAGATGGGCTACACCTTC
>-|-|TRBV6-5|TRBJ2-7
CASSTRTEVAYEQYF
TGTGCCAGCAGTACGCGGACAGAGGTGGCCTACGAGCAGTACTTC
>-|-|TRBV27|TRBJ2-7
CASSTGPTIEQYF
TGTGCCAGCAGCACGGGACCCACAATCGAGCAGTACTTC
>many|TRBD1|TRBV29-1|TRBJ2-7
CSGRSGQGSEQYF
TGCAGCGGTCGTTCGGGACAGGGGTCCGAGCAGTACTTC
>-|-|TRBV25-1|TRBJ2-1
CASSEYQTTEQFF
TGTGCCAGCAGTGAATATCAGACGACTGAGCAGTTCTTC
>-|-|TRBV7-9|TRBJ2-1
CASVGGGSWSNEQFF
TGTGCCAGCGTCGGGGGCGGGAGTTGGTCAAATGAGCAGTTCTTC
>-|-|TRBV19|TRBJ2-7
CASSIFGGNYEQYF
TGTGCCAGTAGTATTTTTGGGGGAAACTACGAGCAGTACTTC
>-|-|TRBV7-2|TRBJ2-7
CASSLISIYEQYF
TGTGCCAGCAGCTTAATTTCAATCTACGAGCAGTACTTC
>-|-|TRBV7-2|TRBJ1-1
CASSLFPEAFF
TGTGCCAGCAGCTTATTTCCTGAAGCTTTCTTT
>-|-|TRBV7-9|TRBJ1-1
CASSLEGFAFF
TGTGCCAGCAGCTTAGAGGGGTTCGCTTTCTTT
>-|-|TRBV7-9|TRBJ1-1
CACRSGGIVAFF
TGTGCCTGTCGTTCCGGAGGGATTGTAGCTTTCTTT
>-|TRBD1|TRBV27|TRBJ1-1
CASSTGQGAQTFF
TGTGCCAGCAGTACCGGACAGGGGGCGCAAACTTTCTTT
>-|TRBD2|TRBV6-1|TRBJ2-7
CASQWEGRPYEQYF
TGTGCCAGCCAATGGGAGGGACGTCCCTACGAGCAGTACTTC
>-|-|TRBV29-1|TRBJ1-3
CSVAGGGHGNTIYF
TGCAGCGTCGCTGGGGGGGGACACGGAAACACCATATATTTT
>-|-|TRBV5-5|TRBJ1-4
CASSLEAPGRREKLFF
TGTGCCAGCAGCTTGGAGGCGCCAGGGAGAAGGGAAAAACTGTTTTTT
>-|-|TRBV6-1|TRBJ2-2
CASPRGGELFF
TGTGCCAGTCCCAGGGGCGGGGAGCTGTTTTTT
>-|-|TRBV6-6|TRBJ2-2
CASSYGLHTGELFF
TGTGCCAGCAGTTATGGGCTACACACCGGGGAGCTGTTTTTT
>-|-|TRBV6-5|TRBJ1-4
CASRYRDPLTNEKLFF
TGTGCCAGCAGATACCGGGACCCCTTGACTAATGAAAAACTGTTTTTT
>-|-|TRBV7-9|TRBJ2-7
CASSSNNRDLYEQYF
TGTGCCAGCAGCTCCAATAACCGGGACCTATACGAGCAGTACTTC
>-|TRBD1|TRBV2|TRBJ1-1
CASSSPGQGNTEAFF
TGTGCCAGCAGCTCCCCGGGACAGGGGAACACTGAAGCTTTCTTT
>once|TRBD2|TRBV28|TRBJ2-5
CASSLSAGAETQYF
TGTGCCAGCAGTTTAAGCGCGGGAGCTGAGACCCAGTACTTC
>-|TRBD2|TRBV5-6|TRBJ2-7
CASSLQLAGPTYEQYF
TGTGCCAGCAGCTTGCAATTAGCGGGGCCCACCTACGAGCAGTACTTC
>-|TRBD2|TRBV27|TRBJ2-7
CASSPVRVAGLDEQYF
TGTGCCAGCAGTCCTGTCCGGGTAGCGGGACTTGACGAGCAGTACTTC
>-|TRBD2|TRBV7-9|TRBJ2-7
CASLREDNYEQYF
TGTGCCAGCTTACGGGAGGATAACTACGAGCAGTACTTC
>once|-|TRBV10-3|TRBJ2-5
CAISESRGETQYF
TGTGCCATCAGTGAGTCTAGGGGGGAGACCCAGTACTTC
>-|TRBD2|TRBV10-3|TRBJ2-7
CAISESLLAGGLISYEQYF
TGTGCCATCAGTGAGTCGTTACTAGCGGGAGGGCTTATCTCCTACGAGCAGTACTTC
>-|TRBD1|TRBV7-6|TRBJ2-2
CASSPFQPGGSNTGELFF
TGTGCCAGCAGCCCCTTTCAGCCAGGGGGATCGAACACCGGGGAGCTGTTTTTT
>-|TRBD2|TRBV2|TRBJ2-3
CASTTPSGDTDTQYF
TGTGCCAGCACCACCCCTAGCGGGGACACAGATACGCAGTATTTT
>-|-|TRBV25-1|TRBJ2-5
CASSTYGGGGETQYF
TGTGCCAGCAGTACCTACGGGGGCGGAGGAGAGACCCAGTACTTC
>-|TRBD2|TRBV9|TRBJ2-3
CASSVSGVGTDTQYF
TGTGCCAGCAGCGTTAGCGGGGTAGGCACAGATACGCAGTATTTT
>-|-|TRBV28|TRBJ2-5
CASSSSGVDSGRNQETQYF
TGTGCCAGCAGTTCCAGTGGGGTTGATAGCGGCAGAAACCAAGAGACCCAGTACTTC
>-|TRBD1|TRBV4-3|TRBJ1-1
CASSQPTGTGNTEAFF
TGCGCCAGCAGCCAACCGACCGGGACAGGAAACACTGAAGCTTTCTTT
>-|TRBD1|TRBV5-1|TRBJ2-1
CASSLGDRATYNEQFF
TGCGCCAGCAGCTTAGGGGACAGGGCCACCTACAATGAGCAGTTCTTC
>-|-|TRBV6-5|TRBJ1-6
CASSYRPPDSPLHF
TGTGCCAGCAGTTACAGACCCCCGGATTCACCCCTCCACTTT
>-|-|TRBV7-9|TRBJ2-2
CASSLRTGRPEELFF
TGTGCCAGCAGCTTACGTACAGGGCGCCCGGAGGAGCTGTTTTTT